Listed here are 16 T cell receptor beta chains from one sample, sequenced in a study of control samples from healthy donors and cancer patients. Some clones are missing from TCRdb's copy, which holds only in-frame ones; the method was immunoSEQ multiplex PCR. The data contain 130,000 or so clones, roughly 88% of them singletons. The sequenced sample was blood. The receptors come from a man between 45 and 60 years old in good health.

The chain combines TRBV5-4 with TRBJ1-1; a possible D gene is TRBD1 (5 bases). Germline V gene data show CDR1 as SGHNT and CDR2 as YYREEE (reference sequence). The ends were cut back, 2 bases at V and 8 bases at J, with 19 bases in the middle. The CDR3 spans 15 residues. CDR3 region: CASSLYTIGRGEAFF. In nucleotides, the CDR3 is TGTGCCAGCAGCTTATATACCATTGGGAGGGGAGAAGCTTTCTTT. Full variable domain (remainder filled in from reference TRBV5-4 and TRBJ1-1): ETGVTQSPTHLIKTRGQQVTLRCSSQSGHNTVSWYQQALGQGPQFIFQYYREEENGRGNFPPRFSGLQFPNYSSELNVNALELDDSALYLCASSLYTIGRGEAFFGQGTRLTVV.

The chain carries TRBV28 and TRBJ1-6; D is ambiguous. Trimming removed 4 bases from V and 8 bases from J, with 18 bases in between. Germline assignment: CDR1 MDHEN and CDR2 SYDVKM. The CDR3 is made up of 16 amino acids. In DNA form, the CDR3 reads TGTGCCAGCAGTTCCCAGAGAAGGGTATTAGATTCACCCCTCCACTTT. Amino acid sequence: CASSSQRRVLDSPLHF. The full variable domain, in which reference TRBV28 and TRBJ1-6 provide the parts outside the CDR3, is DVKVTQSSRYLVKRTGEKVFLECVQDMDHENMFWYRQDPGLGLRLIYFSYDVKMKEKGDIPEGYSVSREKKERFSLILESASTNQTSMYLCASSSQRRVLDSPLHFGNGTRLTVT.

The V and J genes are TRBV30 and TRBJ1-4; 9 bases are shared with TRBD1. This CDR3 is built from 14 residues. CDR1 is GTSNPN and CDR2 is SVGIG in the germline V gene (reference sequence). J gave up 8 bases and V 3 bases, and 7 bases lay outside the gene matches. This chain's CDR3 is CAWSTGQGGEKLFF. CDR3 coding DNA: TGTGCCTGGAGCACGGGACAGGGTGGCGAAAAACTGTTTTTT.

This clone was observed once. V is TRBV7-3 and J is TRBJ2-2; D is ambiguous. The V gene lost 5 bases and the J gene lost 1 base, with 8 bases spanning the gap. The CDR3 length is 14 residues. CDR1 is SGHTA and CDR2 is FQGTGA in the germline V gene. Here the CDR3 DNA reads TGTGCCAGCAGCAAGGCTAGGAACACCGGGGAGCTGTTTTTT. It translates to CASSKARNTGELFF.

The genes are TRBV11-3 and TRBJ1-5; the D gene is possibly TRBD1 (5 bases). The CDR3 has 19 amino acids. Trimming removed 5 bases from V and 5 bases from J, with 28 bases in between. Germline CDR1 SGHNT, CDR2 YENEEA. The CDR3 is CASSPIDKIREKVYQPQHF. Here the CDR3 DNA reads TGTGCCAGCAGCCCCATTGACAAAATCAGGGAAAAGGTATATCAGCCCCAGCATTTT. Full variable domain (outside the CDR3, taken from reference TRBV11-3 and TRBJ1-5): EAGVVQSPRYKIIEKKQPVAFWCNPISGHNTLYWYLQNLGQGPELLIRYENEEAVDDSQLPKDRFSAERLKGVDSTLKIQPAELGDSAVYLCASSPIDKIREKVYQPQHFGDGTRLSIL.

This chain joins TRBV5-6 and TRBJ2-7, with D unresolved. The CDR3 spans 14 residues. Germline V gene data show CDR1 as SGHDT and CDR2 as YYEEEE. V was shortened by 2 bases and J by 0 bases, with 9 bases between the two germline ends. The CDR3 sequence: CASSLSPGSYEQYF. The DNA of the CDR3 is TGTGCCAGCAGCTTATCTCCGGGCTCCTACGAGCAGTACTTC.

This rearrangement joins TRBV6-6 to TRBJ1-1; the D gene is possibly TRBD1 (5 bases). Germline CDR1 is MNHNY and CDR2 is SVGAGI (reference sequence). The CDR3 sequence is 14 residues long. V was shortened by 4 bases and J by 1 base, with 10 bases between the two germline ends. The DNA for the CDR3 is TGTGCCAGCAGTTCCCCAACAGGGAACACTGAAGCTTTCTTT. Translation: CASSSPTGNTEAFF.

The chain carries TRBV7-9 and TRBJ2-7, with D unclear. Germline V gene data show CDR1 as SEHNR and CDR2 as FQNEAQ (reference sequence). The V gene lost 3 bases and the J gene lost 2 bases, with 2 bases spanning the gap. CDR3 length: 11 amino acids. In DNA, the CDR3 is TGTGCCAGCAGCTTTACCTACGAGCAGTACTTC. Residues: CASSFTYEQYF.

The V gene is TRBV9, the J gene TRBJ2-7; tentative D call: TRBD1 (5 bases). V gave up 3 bases and J gave up 6 bases, with 16 bases separating them. Germline-derived CDR1 and CDR2 are SGDLS and YYNGEE. The CDR3 has 14 residues. This chain's CDR3 is CASSGGRADGEQYF. In DNA, the CDR3 is TGTGCCAGCAGCGGTGGCAGGGCCGATGGCGAGCAGTACTTC. The entire variable domain, with the rest obtained from reference TRBV9 and TRBJ2-7, is as follows: DSGVTQTPKHLITATGQRVTLRCSPRSGDLSVYWYQQSLDQGLQFLIQYYNGEERAKGNILERFSAQQFPDLHSELNLSSLELGDSALYFCASSGGRADGEQYFGPGTRLTVT.

The chain has TRBV9 and TRBJ1-2, with D possibly being TRBD1 (6 bases). This CDR3 has 16 amino acids. Germline V gene sequence: CDR1 SGDLS, CDR2 YYNGEE. The ends were cut back, 1 base at V and 6 bases at J, with 19 bases in the middle. The CDR3 DNA is TGTGCCAGCAGCGTAAAGAGTACAGGGCATGAGGATGGCTACACCTTC. Encoded protein: CASSVKSTGHEDGYTF.

The chain has TRBV30 and TRBJ1-2, with D possibly matching TRBD1 (6 bases). V was cut by 6 bases and J by 2 bases, with 13 bases left in between. The CDR3 consists of 13 residues. Germline values: CDR1 GTSNPN, CDR2 SVGIG (reference sequence). The CDR3 protein is CACGQHENYGYTF. Here the CDR3 DNA reads TGTGCCTGCGGACAGCACGAGAACTATGGCTACACCTTC.

The rearrangement joins TRBV10-1 to TRBJ2-1; 7 nucleotides agree with TRBD2. Germline V gives CDR1 WNHNN, CDR2 SYGVQD (reference sequence). With 3 bases clipped from V and 1 base from J, the junction kept 0 bases outside the gene matches. The CDR3 totals 14 residues. As DNA, the CDR3 is TGCGCCAGCAGTGACGGGGGGTCCTACAATGAGCAGTTCTTC. This translates into CASSDGGSYNEQFF.

V usage is TRBV6-5 and J usage is TRBJ2-7; D ambiguous. CDR3 length: 14 amino acids. The V end lost 5 bases, the J end lost 0 bases, and 11 bases lay between the germline ends. Per the germline V gene, CDR1 is MNHEY and CDR2 is SVGAGI. In DNA, the CDR3 is TGTGCCAGCAGTCCCAGATTCAGCTCCTACGAGCAGTACTTC. Its translation: CASSPRFSSYEQYF.

V usage is TRBV3-1 (or the pseudogene TRBV3-2) and J usage is TRBJ2-1; tentatively, D is TRBD1 (5 bases). V was trimmed by 1 base and J by 0 bases, leaving 10 bases between them. Germline V lookup: CDR1 LGHDT, CDR2 YNNKEL (reference sequence). CDR3 size: 16 residues. The chain's CDR3 is CASSQGRASSYNEQFF. DNA for the CDR3: TGTGCCAGCAGCCAAGGCAGGGCGAGCTCCTACAATGAGCAGTTCTTC.

The chain employs TRBV5-4 and TRBJ1-2; no clear D. The CDR3 runs to 11 residues. Trimming removed 2 bases at V and 8 bases at J, with 7 bases between. Germline V gives CDR1 SGHNT, CDR2 YYREEE (reference sequence). The CDR3 DNA follows: TGTGCCAGCAGCTTTGGTACGGGCTACACCTTC. It codes for CASSFGTGYTF.

This clone was seen a single time. This chain links TRBV27 with TRBJ2-2, with D hard to call. Trimming took 5 bases from V and 0 from J, leaving 25 bases between them. This CDR3 comprises 20 residues. Germline-derived CDR1 and CDR2 are MNHEY and SMNVEV (reference sequence). Here the CDR3 reads CASSLYQIGTYYANTGELFF. DNA for the CDR3: TGTGCCAGCAGTCTTTATCAAATCGGCACCTACTACGCGAACACCGGGGAGCTGTTTTTT.